These 22 T cell receptor beta chains were all obtained from the same sample, sequenced in a study of identical twins. TCRdb reanalysed the 5' RACE reads using MiXCR and keeps one entry per CDR3 protein. The table includes some 690,000 distinct CDR3 sequences, 21% detected once. These data were also filed under a second study, of T cells expressing NK-cell markers.

Material for sequencing was PBMCs. All receptors derive from a woman aged 18-35 years in good health.

This clonotype was found a few times. The V and J genes are TRBV12-3 or TRBV12-4 and TRBJ2-1, with 7 bases fitting TRBD2. V lost 6 bases to trimming and J lost 9 bases; unmatched junction nucleotides: 5. This CDR3 is built from 12 residues. Written as DNA, the CDR3 is TGTGCCAGCAGGCCCAGGGAGGGTGAGCAGTTCTTC. This translates into CASRPREGEQFF.

The table lists this clonotype with a count of one. V gene TRBV14 combines with J gene TRBJ2-1; D perhaps matches TRBD1 (7 bases). V was pared by 3 bases and J by 5 bases, with 20 bases between. The CDR3 is made up of 17 amino acids. Per the germline V gene, CDR1 is SGHDN and CDR2 is FVKESK. The CDR3 reads CASSQVLTSRGHNEQFF. CDR3 sequence (DNA): TGTGCCAGCAGCCAGGTGCTGACTAGTAGGGGGCACAATGAGCAGTTCTTC.

CDR3 in amino acids: CASSTGPGELFF. The CDR3 DNA is TGCGCCAGCAGCACCGGACCCGGGGAGCTGTTTTTT. The rearrangement joins TRBV5-1 to TRBJ2-2, with D unclear. The germline V and J ends were trimmed by 4 bases and 6 bases, with 7 bases remaining between them. The V gene's germline CDR1 is SGHRS and CDR2 YFSETQ. The CDR3 extends over 12 amino acids. The variable domain in full, completed from reference TRBV5-1 and TRBJ2-2, reads KAGVTQTPRYLIKTRGQQVTLSCSPISGHRSVSWYQQTPGQGLQFLFEYFSETQRNKGNFPGRFSGRQFSNSRSEMNVSTLELGDSALYLCASSTGPGELFFGEGSRLTVL.

This clonotype was picked up many times. V usage is TRBV10-2 and J usage is TRBJ2-1, with TRBD2 identical over 13 bases. Unmatched junction bases numbered 14, after V lost 7 bases and J lost 8 bases. The CDR3 is 17 amino acids. Per the germline V gene, CDR1 is WSHSY and CDR2 is SAAADI. CDR3 in DNA: TGCGCCAGCACCAGATGGGGGACTAGCGGGAAACGTCATGAGCAGTTCTTC. Translation: CASTRWGTSGKRHEQFF.

The rearrangement joins TRBV12-3 or TRBV12-4 to TRBJ2-1; TRBD2 agrees at 7 bases. The CDR3 is 13 residues long. The V and J ends lost 6 bases and 13 bases, in that order; junction bases with no gene match: 12. CDR3 sequence (DNA): TGTGCCAGCAGCCAAACTAGCGCCGCCGACCAGTTCTTC. Translated, it gives CASSQTSAADQFF.

J is TRBJ2-3 and V is TRBV12-3 or TRBV12-4; D may be TRBD1 (6 bases). The CDR3 is 12 amino acids. Trimming removed 5 bases at V and 11 bases at J, with 14 bases between. CDR3 protein: CASSPHRVKQYF. CDR3 in DNA: TGTGCCAGCAGTCCCCACAGGGTTAAGCAGTATTTT.

This clonotype was seen a handful of times. The chain joins TRBV20-1 to TRBJ1-5; no clear D. V was cut by 4 bases and J by 3 bases, with 13 bases left in between. Germline V gene lookup returns CDR1 DFQATT and CDR2 SNEGSKA (reference sequence). The CDR3 spans 14 residues. Here the CDR3 reads CSATPLGFNQPQHF. In DNA, the CDR3 is TGCAGTGCTACCCCACTGGGCTTCAATCAGCCCCAGCATTTT.

This sequence joins TRBV20-1 and TRBJ2-7; no clear D. With 2 bases removed from V and 5 bases from J, the gap between germline ends came to 10 bases. Germline assignment: CDR1 DFQATT and CDR2 SNEGSKA (reference sequence). This CDR3 contains 12 residues. The CDR3 reads CSARTTDNEQYF. The CDR3 region has the DNA TGCAGTGCTAGAACCACGGATAACGAGCAGTACTTC.

This chain connects TRBV9 to TRBJ1-2; no definite D call. The CDR3 consists of 14 residues. V was trimmed by 0 bases and J by 8 bases, leaving 14 bases between them. The V gene's germline CDR1 is SGDLS and CDR2 YYNGEE. For the CDR3, the DNA is TGTGCCAGCAGCGTAGGACCGAGGGTATACGGCTACACCTTC. It translates to CASSVGPRVYGYTF. The variable domain in full, completed from reference TRBV9 and TRBJ1-2, reads DSGVTQTPKHLITATGQRVTLRCSPRSGDLSVYWYQQSLDQGLQFLIQYYNGEERAKGNILERFSAQQFPDLHSELNLSSLELGDSALYFCASSVGPRVYGYTFGSGTRLTVV.

The rearrangement uses TRBV7-9 and TRBJ2-5, with D perhaps TRBD2 (5 bases). The CDR3 has 12 amino acids. V was shortened by 11 bases and J by 3 bases, with 13 bases between the two germline ends. Germline CDR1 and CDR2: SEHNR and FQNEAQ (reference sequence). Here the CDR3 reads CAGRGRKETQYF. CDR3 nucleotide sequence: TGTGCCGGTCGGGGAAGAAAAGAGACCCAGTACTTC.

This clonotype was seen at least ten times. The V call is TRBV27, the J call TRBJ2-1, with 10 bases fitting TRBD1. Germline CDR1 and CDR2: MNHEY and SMNVEV (reference sequence). This CDR3 has 15 residues. The trim removed 6 bases at V and 4 bases at J, leaving 6 bases unmatched. For the CDR3, the DNA is TGTGCCAGCAGCACCGGGACAGGGGCGTACAATGAGCAGTTCTTC. Protein sequence: CASSTGTGAYNEQFF.

This clonotype occurred a few times. The rearrangement links TRBV11-3 to TRBJ1-1; 10 bases line up with TRBD1. Germline CDR1 and CDR2: SGHNT and YENEEA. Trimming cost V 4 bases and J 11 bases; bases outside gene matches: 7. The CDR3 has 13 amino acids. The CDR3 bases are TGTGCCAGCAGCTCGGGACAGGGGTTTACGGCTTTCTTT. Translating it yields CASSSGQGFTAFF.

This clonotype appeared many times. J is TRBJ2-3 and V is TRBV20-1, with TRBD2 matching over 14 bases. The V segment lost 7 bases and the J segment 5 bases; nucleotides outside the gene matches: 5. Per germline, CDR1 DFQATT and CDR2 SNEGSKA (reference sequence). This CDR3 comprises 14 residues. This chain's CDR3 is CSVPGTSGGDTQYF. The CDR3, as DNA: TGCAGTGTACCCGGGACTAGCGGGGGAGATACGCAGTATTTT.

This clonotype was seen at least ten times. The chain employs TRBV25-1 and TRBJ2-5; 9 bases line up with TRBD2. The junction had 6 bases not matched to a gene; V was cut back by 1 base and J by 3 bases. The length of the CDR3 is 16 residues. Germline assignment: CDR1 MGHDK and CDR2 SYGVNS. The CDR3 region is CASSEWGGRAEETQYF. The CDR3 DNA reads TGTGCCAGCAGTGAATGGGGCGGGAGGGCCGAAGAGACCCAGTACTTC.

The gene calls are TRBV3-1 and TRBJ2-1; 11 bases are a match to TRBD2. CDR1 LGHDT and CDR2 YNNKEL come from the germline V gene (reference sequence). This CDR3 is built from 20 residues. V trimming: 1 base; J trimming: 5 bases; junction bases outside the gene matches: 16. CDR3 in amino acids: CASSQVSRTVGGLADNEQFF. The CDR3 DNA is TGTGCCAGCAGCCAAGTAAGTCGCACAGTTGGGGGACTAGCGGACAATGAGCAGTTCTTC.

With regard to this clonotype: At one end the junction does not follow the germline gene, possibly because of a read error. The V call is TRBV20-1, the J call TRBJ2-7; perhaps TRBD1 as D (5 bases). The CDR3 has 14 amino acids. Germline V gene lookup returns CDR1 DFQATT and CDR2 SNEGSKA (reference sequence). This chain's CDR3 is CSVREHQGIGEQYF. The CDR3 bases are TGCAGTGTTAGAGAACACCAGGGAATTGGCGAGCAGTACTTC.

The chain links TRBV27 to TRBJ2-7; 8 bases map to TRBD2. Germline V gene data show CDR1 as MNHEY and CDR2 as SMNVEV (reference sequence). V shed 4 bases, J shed 4 bases, and the junction held 6 bases outside the gene matches. The CDR3 totals 14 residues. The CDR3 loop is CASSYAGGLYEQYF. The CDR3 DNA reads as TGTGCCAGCAGTTATGCGGGGGGCCTATACGAGCAGTACTTC.

In this sample, this clonotype turned up a few times. CDR3 residues: CSARGGQGRDSPLHF. The CDR3 DNA is TGCAGTGCTAGAGGGGGACAGGGACGCGATTCACCCCTCCACTTT. The chain couples TRBV20-1 to TRBJ1-6, with TRBD1 matching over 9 bases. The V and J ends lost 1 base and 8 bases, in that order; junction bases with no gene match: 6. Germline CDR1 is DFQATT and CDR2 is SNEGSKA (reference sequence). CDR3 size: 15 residues.

The chain employs TRBV27 and TRBJ2-7, with D possibly TRBD2 on 6 matching bases. In germline, CDR1 is MNHEY, CDR2 SMNVEV (reference sequence). V lost 3 bases to trimming and J lost 6 bases, with 21 bases between them. The CDR3 has 16 residues. CDR3 loop: CASSFVGRGADTEQYF. CDR3 sequence (DNA): TGTGCCAGCAGTTTCGTTGGGCGGGGAGCCGATACCGAGCAGTACTTC.

This chain uses TRBV29-1 with TRBJ2-2; D gene unclear. The CDR3 spans 12 residues. CDR1 SQVTM and CDR2 ANQGSEA come from the germline V gene. V was clipped by 5 bases and J by 8 bases, with 12 bases between them. The CDR3 region is CSVLMTKGELFF. The DNA for the CDR3 is TGCAGCGTTTTGATGACCAAAGGGGAGCTGTTTTTT.

The genes are TRBV5-5 and TRBJ1-2; D is unresolved. The CDR3 runs 13 residues. CDR1 is SGHKS and CDR2 is YYEKEE in the germline V gene (reference sequence). V was trimmed by 4 bases and J by 4 bases, leaving 11 bases between them. CDR3 residues: CASSPPIGYGYTF. In nucleotides, the CDR3 is TGTGCCAGCAGCCCCCCAATTGGCTATGGCTACACCTTC.

This clonotype showed up just a few times. V is TRBV29-1 and J is TRBJ1-2; the D gene is possibly TRBD1 (6 bases). Trimming removed 6 bases at V and 6 bases at J, with 11 bases between. This CDR3 comprises 11 residues. Germline V gene data show CDR1 as SQVTM and CDR2 as ANQGSEA. The chain's CDR3 is CSVGALDGYTF. The CDR3 region has the DNA TGCAGCGTGGGGGCATTAGATGGCTACACCTTC.